This T cell receptor (beta chain) is drawn from a study of brain T cells in children with intractable seizures. Assay: immunoSEQ multiplex PCR; the TCRdb copy retains only in-frame clones and omits some. Here the sample spans about 340,000 clones, over 90% being singletons. General observations from the study: Patients' HCMV serostatus was unknown; virus specificity rests on CDR3 similarity alone.

A remark on this clone: Its cognate antigen is unknown.

The CDR3 loop spans 13 amino acids. Trimming left V 3 bases short and J 5 bases short, with 7 bases between. The germline V gene encodes CDR1 KGHSH and CDR2 LQKENI. Stated time point: blood from clinic visit 5 months post-surgery; TSC patient then seizure free. Surgery cases with the highest brain T cell transcript signatures were chosen for sequencing. This TCR came from a boy younger than two with tuberous sclerosis and intractable seizures. The rearrangement links TRBV18 to TRBJ2-2, with TRBD1 as a possible D gene (6 bases). Sample: peripheral blood, taken less than 6 months after surgery. The CDR3 DNA sequence: TGTGCCAGCTCACCCAGGGGAACCGGGGAGCTGTTTTTT. It is translated as CASSPRGTGELFF.